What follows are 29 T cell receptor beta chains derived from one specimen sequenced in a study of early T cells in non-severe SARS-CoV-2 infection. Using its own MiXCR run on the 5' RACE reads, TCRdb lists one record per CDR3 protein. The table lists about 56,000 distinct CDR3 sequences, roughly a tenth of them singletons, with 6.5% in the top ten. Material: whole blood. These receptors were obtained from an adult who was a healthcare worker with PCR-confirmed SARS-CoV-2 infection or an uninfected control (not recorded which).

The CDR3 reads CASSLSQAGSGELFF. In nucleotides, the CDR3 is TGTGCCAGCAGCTTATCGCAGGCGGGATCCGGGGAGCTGTTTTTT. The rearrangement links TRBV11-2 to TRBJ2-2, with a weak D call TRBD2 (6 bases). CDR1 is SGHAT, CDR2 FQNNGV, per germline. The ends were cut back, 2 bases at V and 6 bases at J, with 13 bases in the middle. This CDR3 contains 15 residues.

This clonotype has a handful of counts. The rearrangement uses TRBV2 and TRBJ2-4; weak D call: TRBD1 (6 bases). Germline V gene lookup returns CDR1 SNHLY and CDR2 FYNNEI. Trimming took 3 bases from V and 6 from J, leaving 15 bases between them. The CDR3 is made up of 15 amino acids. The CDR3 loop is CASSERPGELNIQYF. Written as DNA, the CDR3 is TGTGCCAGCAGTGAGCGGCCAGGGGAGTTAAACATTCAGTACTTC. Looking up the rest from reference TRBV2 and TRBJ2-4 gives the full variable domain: EPEVTQTPSHQVTQMGQEVILRCVPISNHLYFYWYRQILGQKVEFLVSFYNNEISEKSEIFDDQFSVERPDGSNFTLKIRSTKLEDSAMYFCASSERPGELNIQYFGAGTRLSVL.

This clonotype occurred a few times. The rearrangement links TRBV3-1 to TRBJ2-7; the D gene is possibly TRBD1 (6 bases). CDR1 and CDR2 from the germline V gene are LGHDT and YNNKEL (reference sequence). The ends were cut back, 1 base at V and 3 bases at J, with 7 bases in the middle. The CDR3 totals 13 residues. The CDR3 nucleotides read TGTGCCAGCAGCCAAGTCAGGGGCTACGAGCAGTACTTC. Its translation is CASSQVRGYEQYF.

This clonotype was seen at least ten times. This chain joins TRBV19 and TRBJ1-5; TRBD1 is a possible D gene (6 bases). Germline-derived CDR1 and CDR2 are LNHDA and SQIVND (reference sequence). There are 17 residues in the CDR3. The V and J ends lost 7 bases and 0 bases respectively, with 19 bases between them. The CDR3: CASTRSGAEYSNQPQHF. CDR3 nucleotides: TGTGCCAGTACCCGTTCGGGGGCCGAGTATAGCAATCAGCCCCAGCATTTT.

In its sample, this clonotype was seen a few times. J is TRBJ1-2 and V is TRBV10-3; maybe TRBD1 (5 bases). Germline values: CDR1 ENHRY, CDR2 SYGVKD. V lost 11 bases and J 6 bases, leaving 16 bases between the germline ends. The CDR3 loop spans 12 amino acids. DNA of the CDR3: TGTGCCTCCAGCGGGGGGGTACATGGCTACACCTTC. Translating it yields CASSGGVHGYTF.

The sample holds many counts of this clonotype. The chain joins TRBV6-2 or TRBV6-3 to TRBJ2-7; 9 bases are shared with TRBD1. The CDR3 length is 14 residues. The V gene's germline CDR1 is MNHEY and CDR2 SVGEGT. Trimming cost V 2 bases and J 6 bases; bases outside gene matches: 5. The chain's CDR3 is CASSYTGQGSEQYF. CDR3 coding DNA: TGTGCCAGCAGTTACACGGGACAGGGTAGCGAGCAGTACTTC.

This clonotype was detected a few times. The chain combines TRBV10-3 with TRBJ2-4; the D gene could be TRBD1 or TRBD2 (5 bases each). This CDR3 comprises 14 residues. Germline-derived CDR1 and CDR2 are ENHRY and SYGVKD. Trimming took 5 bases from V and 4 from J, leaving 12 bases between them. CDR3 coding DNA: TGTGCCATCAGTACCGGGGCAGGAAAAAACATTCAGTACTTC. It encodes CAISTGAGKNIQYF.

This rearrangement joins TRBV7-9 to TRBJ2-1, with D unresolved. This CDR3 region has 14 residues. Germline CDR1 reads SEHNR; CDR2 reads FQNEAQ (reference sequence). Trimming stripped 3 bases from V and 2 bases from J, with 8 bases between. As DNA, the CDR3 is TGTGCCAGCAGCTTTCGGGCACCCTACAATGAGCAGTTCTTC. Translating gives CASSFRAPYNEQFF.

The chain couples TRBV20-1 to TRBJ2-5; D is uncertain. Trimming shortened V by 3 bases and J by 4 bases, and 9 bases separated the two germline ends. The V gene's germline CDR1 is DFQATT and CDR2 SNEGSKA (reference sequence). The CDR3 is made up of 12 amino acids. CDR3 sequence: CSARYQGETQYF. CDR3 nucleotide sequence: TGCAGTGCTAGGTACCAAGGAGAGACCCAGTACTTC.

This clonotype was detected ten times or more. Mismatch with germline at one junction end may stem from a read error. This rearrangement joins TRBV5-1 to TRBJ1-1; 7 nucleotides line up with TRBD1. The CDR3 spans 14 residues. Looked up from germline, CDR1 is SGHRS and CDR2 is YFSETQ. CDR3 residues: CASSFTGVETEVFF. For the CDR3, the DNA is TGCGCCAGCAGCTTCACAGGGGTAGAAACTGAAGTTTTCTTT.

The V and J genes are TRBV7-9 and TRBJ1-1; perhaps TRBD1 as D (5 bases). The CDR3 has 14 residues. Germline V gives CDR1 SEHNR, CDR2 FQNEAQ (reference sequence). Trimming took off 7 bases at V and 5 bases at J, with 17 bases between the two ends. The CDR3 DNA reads TGTGCCAGCAACGGCCAATCCGAGGGGACTGAAGCTTTCTTT. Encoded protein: CASNGQSEGTEAFF.

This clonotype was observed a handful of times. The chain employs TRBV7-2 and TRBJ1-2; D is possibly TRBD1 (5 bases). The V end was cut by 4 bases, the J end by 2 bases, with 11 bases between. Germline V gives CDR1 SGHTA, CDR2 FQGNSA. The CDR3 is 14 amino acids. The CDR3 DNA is TGTGCCAGCAGCTCCGGACAACACAACTATGGCTACACCTTC. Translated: CASSSGQHNYGYTF.

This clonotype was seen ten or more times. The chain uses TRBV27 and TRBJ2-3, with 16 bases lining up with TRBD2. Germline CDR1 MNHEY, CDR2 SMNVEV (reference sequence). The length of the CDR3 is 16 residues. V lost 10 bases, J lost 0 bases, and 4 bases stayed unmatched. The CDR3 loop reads CAIPGLAGGSTDTQYF. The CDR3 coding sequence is TGTGCCATCCCGGGACTAGCGGGAGGGAGCACAGATACGCAGTATTTT.

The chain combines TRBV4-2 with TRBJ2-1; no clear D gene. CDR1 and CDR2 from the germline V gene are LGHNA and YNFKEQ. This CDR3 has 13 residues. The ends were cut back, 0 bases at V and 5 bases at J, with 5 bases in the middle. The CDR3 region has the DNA TGTGCCAGCAGCCAAGATCCAGACAATGAGCAGTTCTTC. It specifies CASSQDPDNEQFF.

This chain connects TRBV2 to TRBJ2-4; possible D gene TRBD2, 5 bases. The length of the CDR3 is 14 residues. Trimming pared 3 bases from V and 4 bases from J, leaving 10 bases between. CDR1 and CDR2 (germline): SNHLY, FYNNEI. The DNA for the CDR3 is TGTGCCAGCAGTGAGGCCGGCGGGAAAAACATTCAGTACTTC. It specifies CASSEAGGKNIQYF.

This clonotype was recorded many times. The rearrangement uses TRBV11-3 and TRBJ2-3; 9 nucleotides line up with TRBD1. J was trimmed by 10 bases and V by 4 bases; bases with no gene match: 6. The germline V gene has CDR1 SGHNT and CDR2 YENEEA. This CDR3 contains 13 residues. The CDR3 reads CASSSRGQGPQYF. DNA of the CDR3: TGTGCCAGCAGCTCAAGGGGACAGGGACCGCAGTATTTT.

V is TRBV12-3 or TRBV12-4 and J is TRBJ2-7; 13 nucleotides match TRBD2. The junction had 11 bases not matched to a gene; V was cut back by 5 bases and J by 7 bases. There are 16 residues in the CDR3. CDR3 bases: TGTGCCAGCAGTCCCGGACTAGCGGGAGAAGAAGGAGAGCAGTACTTC. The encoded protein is CASSPGLAGEEGEQYF.

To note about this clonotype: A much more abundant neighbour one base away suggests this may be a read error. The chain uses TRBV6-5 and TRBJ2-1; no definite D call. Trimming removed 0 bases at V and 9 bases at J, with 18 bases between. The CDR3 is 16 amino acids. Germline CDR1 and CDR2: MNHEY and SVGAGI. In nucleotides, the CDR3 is TGTGCCAGCAGTTACTCGATAGGGAATTCGGGTGGTGAGCAGTTCTTC. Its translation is CASSYSIGNSGGEQFF.

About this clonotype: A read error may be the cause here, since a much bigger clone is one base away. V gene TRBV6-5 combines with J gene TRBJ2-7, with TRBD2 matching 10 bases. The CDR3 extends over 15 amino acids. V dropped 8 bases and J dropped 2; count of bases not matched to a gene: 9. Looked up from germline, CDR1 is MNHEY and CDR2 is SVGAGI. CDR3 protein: CASAIAGGVTYEQYF. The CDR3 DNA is TGTGCCAGCGCTATAGCGGGAGGAGTAACCTACGAGCAGTACTTC.

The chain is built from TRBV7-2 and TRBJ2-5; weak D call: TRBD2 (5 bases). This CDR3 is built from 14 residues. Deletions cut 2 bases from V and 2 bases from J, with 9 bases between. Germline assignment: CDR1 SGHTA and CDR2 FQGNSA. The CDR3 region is CASSLRGPQETQYF. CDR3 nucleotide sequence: TGTGCCAGCAGCTTACGCGGGCCTCAAGAGACCCAGTACTTC.

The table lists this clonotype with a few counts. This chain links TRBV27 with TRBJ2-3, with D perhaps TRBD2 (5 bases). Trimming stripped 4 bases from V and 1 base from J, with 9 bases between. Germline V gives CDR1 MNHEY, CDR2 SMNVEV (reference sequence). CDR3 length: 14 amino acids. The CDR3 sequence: CASSYWTRTDTQYF. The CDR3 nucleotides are TGTGCCAGCAGTTACTGGACTCGCACAGATACGCAGTATTTT.

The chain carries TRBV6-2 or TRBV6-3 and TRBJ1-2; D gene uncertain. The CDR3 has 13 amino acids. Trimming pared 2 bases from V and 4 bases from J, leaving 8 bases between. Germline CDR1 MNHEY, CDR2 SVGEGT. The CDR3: CASSYRVLYGYTF. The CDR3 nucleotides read TGTGCCAGCAGTTACCGGGTCCTCTATGGCTACACCTTC.

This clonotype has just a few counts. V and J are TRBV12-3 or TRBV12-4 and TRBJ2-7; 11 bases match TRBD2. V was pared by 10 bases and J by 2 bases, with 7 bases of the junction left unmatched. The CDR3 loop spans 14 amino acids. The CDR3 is CATTGTSGAYEQYF. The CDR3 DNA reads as TGTGCCACTACCGGGACTAGCGGAGCCTACGAGCAGTACTTC.

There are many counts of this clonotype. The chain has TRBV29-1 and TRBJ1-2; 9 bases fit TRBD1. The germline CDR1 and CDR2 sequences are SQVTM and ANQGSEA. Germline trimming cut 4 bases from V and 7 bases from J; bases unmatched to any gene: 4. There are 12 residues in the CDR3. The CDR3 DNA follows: TGCAGCGTTGGGGGACAGGGATTTGGCTACACCTTC. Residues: CSVGGQGFGYTF.

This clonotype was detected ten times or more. CDR3 DNA sequence: TGCAGTGCCTGGAGCGGAGGGCCCTACGAGCAGTACTTC. Its translation is CSAWSGGPYEQYF. V usage is TRBV20-1 and J usage is TRBJ2-7; maybe TRBD2 (6 bases). The V end lost 6 bases, the J end lost 2 bases, and 14 bases lay between the germline ends. The CDR3 covers 13 residues. Germline CDR1 and CDR2: DFQATT and SNEGSKA (reference sequence).

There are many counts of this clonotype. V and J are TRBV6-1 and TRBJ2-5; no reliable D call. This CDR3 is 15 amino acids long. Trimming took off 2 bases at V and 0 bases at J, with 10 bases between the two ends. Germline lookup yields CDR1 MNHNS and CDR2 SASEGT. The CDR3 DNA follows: TGTGCCAGCAGTGAACATCCGGAGTACCAAGAGACCCAGTACTTC. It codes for CASSEHPEYQETQYF.

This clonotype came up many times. In DNA form, the CDR3 reads TGTGCCATCCAAGGACAGGGGGCCACTGAAGCTTTCTTT. Protein product: CAIQGQGATEAFF. The V call is TRBV6-2 or TRBV6-3, the J call TRBJ1-1; 11 positions match TRBD1. The trim removed 10 bases at V and 4 bases at J, leaving 5 bases unmatched. Germline lookup yields CDR1 MNHEY and CDR2 SVGEGT. The CDR3 consists of 13 residues.

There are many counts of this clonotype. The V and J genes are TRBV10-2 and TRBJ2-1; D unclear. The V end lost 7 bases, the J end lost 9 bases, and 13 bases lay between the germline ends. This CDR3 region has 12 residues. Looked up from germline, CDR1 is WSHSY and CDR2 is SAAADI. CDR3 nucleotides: TGCGCCAGCACGGAGAGTACTGTTGAGCAGTTCTTC. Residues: CASTESTVEQFF.

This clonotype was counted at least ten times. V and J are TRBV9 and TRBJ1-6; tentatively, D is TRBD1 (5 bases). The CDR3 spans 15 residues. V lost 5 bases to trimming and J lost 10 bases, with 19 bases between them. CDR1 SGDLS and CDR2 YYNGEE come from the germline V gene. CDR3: CASSDSLLTGSPLHF. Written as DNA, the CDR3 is TGTGCCAGCAGTGACAGCCTACTAACCGGCTCACCCCTCCACTTT.